The 12 T cell receptor beta chains below all came from one sample that was sequenced in a study of CD4 and CD8 cells across lung adenocarcinoma regions (dated by TCRdb to the late 2010s). Library method: PCR. The instrument was a HiSeq X Ten. TCRdb itself trimmed the public reads at Q25 with fastp, ran MiXCR and retained productive beta chains. Entries that share a CDR3 protein sequence are merged under the most common genes and DNA. Within this sample are 23,000 or so distinct CDR3 sequences, with more than 45% of them counted one time only. The ten largest clones capture over 35% of the sample. Sequencing was performed on CD8+ T cells from the center of a lung tumor. What the cell subset or site label conveys for this sample: tumor center region. These TCRs come from a male donor with lung adenocarcinoma. The CD4 and CD8 labels of this study may be unreliable.

This sequence joins TRBV6-8 and TRBJ2-4; D possibly uses TRBD1 or TRBD2 (5 bases each). The J call is doubtful: the DNA matches TRBJ2-3 better. This CDR3 comprises 14 residues. Germline lookup yields CDR1 MNHGY and CDR2 SAAAGT. CDR3 sequence (DNA): TGTGCCGTCTCGGGACGGTTAGCCAAAAACACGCAGTATTTT. Its translation is CAVSGRLAKNTQYF.

In this sample, this clonotype turned up once. The rearrangement joins TRBV27 to TRBJ2-4; D is possibly TRBD2 (7 bases). The end of the DNA aligns better with TRBJ2-5, so the J call may be wrong. The germline gives CDR1 MNHEY, CDR2 SMNVEV (reference sequence). This CDR3 contains 16 residues. CDR3 region: CASSLRGGLDKKTQYF. The CDR3 bases are TGTGCCAGCAGCCTGAGGGGGGGCCTAGACAAAAAGACCCAGTACTTC.

The rearrangement joins TRBV6-1 to TRBJ2-4; D ambiguous. V was pared by 0 bases and J by 12 bases, with 21 bases between. The CDR3 spans 16 residues. Germline V lookup: CDR1 MNHNS, CDR2 SASEGT. CDR3 residues: CASSEAGMWAEDTQYF. CDR3 sequence (DNA): TGTGCCAGCAGTGAAGCGGGGATGTGGGCCGAGGATACTCAGTACTTC.

The chain carries TRBV6-1 and TRBJ2-3; D is possibly TRBD1 or TRBD2 (6 bases each). Germline V gives CDR1 MNHNS, CDR2 SASEGT. The CDR3 is 17 residues long. Trimming removed 5 bases from V and 9 bases from J, with 27 bases in between. The CDR3 sequence is CASSTGRGDGFVETQYF. The CDR3 nucleotides read TGTGCCAGCAGTACGGGAAGGGGGGACGGCTTCGTAGAGACGCAGTATTTT.

There are a few counts of this clonotype. This chain connects TRBV12-3 or TRBV12-4 to TRBJ2-2; the D is unclear. There are 11 residues in the CDR3. V dropped 5 bases and J dropped 6 bases, with 4 bases sitting between them. The CDR3 coding sequence is TGTGCCAGCAGTCAGGCCGGGGAGCTGTTTTTT. Translation gives CASSQAGELFF.

In the case of this clonotype: The junction departs from the called germline gene at one end, perhaps through a read error. The chain joins TRBV4-1 to TRBJ2-4; TRBD1 might be the D (6 bases). Germline CDR1 MGHRA, CDR2 YSYEKL. The CDR3 spans 15 residues. The CDR3 is CASSPGLGAKDMQYF. CDR3 DNA: TGCGCCAGCAGCCCGGGGCTGGGGGCCAAAGACATGCAGTACTTC.

The count of this clonotype is one. The J gene is TRBJ2-5, the V gene TRBV14; D is unclear. V was clipped by 0 bases and J by 11 bases, with 13 bases between them. The CDR3 runs 13 residues. Germline V gene data show CDR1 as SGHDN and CDR2 as FVKESK. CDR3: CASSQELYSEQYF. CDR3 in DNA: TGTGCCAGCAGCCAAGAACTCTACTCAGAGCAGTACTTC.

Ten or more counts support this clonotype. This rearrangement joins TRBV4-1 to TRBJ2-2; D unclear. The CDR3 contains 15 residues. Trimming took off 1 base at V and 2 bases at J, with 8 bases between the two ends. Germline CDR1 is MGHRA and CDR2 is YSYEKL. CDR3 DNA: TGCGCCAGCAGCCAAGTGAACAGCAACACCGGGGAGCTGTTTTTT. It codes for CASSQVNSNTGELFF.

This clonotype was seen many times. The chain is built from TRBV11-3 and TRBJ2-7; D not certain. Trimming left V 0 bases short and J 6 bases short, with 9 bases between. Germline V gene sequence: CDR1 SGHNT, CDR2 YENEEA. The CDR3 extends over 13 amino acids. The DNA of the CDR3 is TGTGCCAGCAGCTTAGATCGTATGGGCGAGCAGTACTTC. Protein sequence: CASSLDRMGEQYF. Using reference TRBV11-3 and TRBJ2-7 for the parts outside the CDR3, the full variable domain is EAGVVQSPRYKIIEKKQPVAFWCNPISGHNTLYWYLQNLGQGPELLIRYENEEAVDDSQLPKDRFSAERLKGVDSTLKIQPAELGDSAVYLCASSLDRMGEQYFGPGTRLTVT.

The V call is TRBV27, the J call TRBJ1-2, with D perhaps TRBD1 (6 bases). The germline V gene has CDR1 MNHEY and CDR2 SMNVEV (reference sequence). V was shortened by 6 bases and J by 4 bases, with 15 bases between the two germline ends. This CDR3 comprises 14 residues. The CDR3 spells CASSRDRFGYGYTF. The CDR3 region has the DNA TGTGCCAGCAGCCGCGACAGGTTTGGCTATGGCTACACCTTC.

This clonotype showed up just once. The rearrangement uses TRBV10-3 and TRBJ2-5, with D unclear. The J call is uncertain, as TRBJ2-7 better fits the DNA end. The length of the CDR3 is 13 residues. The germline CDR1 and CDR2 sequences are ENHRY and SYGVKD. CDR3 in DNA: TGTGCCACCAGCCCCCCTGGTTCCTACGAGCAGTACTTC. The encoded protein is CATSPPGSYEQYF.

The chain carries TRBV11-2 and TRBJ1-1; no clear D gene. Trimming stripped 0 bases from V and 8 bases from J, with 10 bases between. The CDR3 length is 13 residues. Germline V gene data show CDR1 as SGHAT and CDR2 as FQNNGV. CDR3 bases: TGTGCCAGCAGCTTAGATCGAGGCAGGGAAGCTTTCTTT. Translating it yields CASSLDRGREAFF.